Presented here are 21 T cell receptor beta chains from one specimen sequenced in a study of human thymus T cells. Thymus tissue was removed during corrective cardiac surgery. Clones were sequenced by immunoSEQ multiplex PCR, and TCRdb holds only the in-frame ones, with some missing. The data contain 120,000 or so clones, about 94% of them singletons. Sequenced input: thymus tissue. These receptors originate from a boy under two years old with a congenital heart defect but otherwise immunologically healthy.

The rearrangement joins TRBV28 to TRBJ1-5; D call uncertain. Germline V gives CDR1 MDHEN, CDR2 SYDVKM. The CDR3 runs to 14 residues. Deletions cut 2 bases from V and 6 bases from J, with 11 bases between. In nucleotides, the CDR3 is TGTGCCAGCAGTTTACGGAGGACCAGTCAGCCCCAGCATTTT. Amino acids: CASSLRRTSQPQHF.

This chain's CDR3 is CASRGAFYNEQFF. The CDR3 nucleotides are TGTGCCAGCCGGGGGGCCTTTTACAATGAGCAGTTCTTC. The chain recombines TRBV6-5 with TRBJ2-1, with TRBD2 as a possible D gene (7 bases). Germline V gene lookup returns CDR1 MNHEY and CDR2 SVGAGI. Trimming shortened V by 8 bases and J by 4 bases, and 12 bases separated the two germline ends. The CDR3 spans 13 residues.

The V and J genes are TRBV4-1 and TRBJ2-1, with TRBD1 matching 7 bases. This CDR3 has 16 amino acids. CDR1 and CDR2 (germline): MGHRA, YSYEKL. V was pared by 0 bases and J by 0 bases, with 2 bases of the junction left unmatched. CDR3 nucleotide sequence: TGCGCCAGCAGCCAAGAAGAGGGGGCCTCCTACAATGAGCAGTTCTTC. Its translation: CASSQEEGASYNEQFF.

The chain carries TRBV27 and TRBJ2-7; TRBD1 agrees at 9 bases. Germline loops: CDR1 MNHEY, CDR2 SMNVEV (reference sequence). The CDR3 contains 17 residues. J was trimmed by 6 bases and V by 6 bases; bases with no gene match: 18. The CDR3 DNA is TGTGCCAGCAGCCCGACTACCGGGACAGGGAGGTTTAGCGAGCAGTACTTC. It codes for CASSPTTGTGRFSEQYF.

The genes are TRBV5-3 and TRBJ1-2, with D maybe TRBD1 (5 bases). TRBV5-3 is marked as an open reading frame, function uncertain. The CDR3 spans 13 residues. V lost 1 base and J lost 6, with 10 bases in between. CDR3 protein: CARSLRRDHGYTF. CDR3 coding DNA: TGTGCCAGAAGCTTGCGCAGGGACCATGGCTACACCTTC.

The rearrangement uses TRBV4-3 and TRBJ2-5; TRBD1 agrees at 7 bases. Unmatched junction bases numbered 5, after V lost 5 bases and J lost 5 bases. Per germline, CDR1 LGHNA and CDR2 YSLEER. This CDR3 has 13 amino acids. The CDR3 is CASSYDREETQYF. CDR3 in DNA: TGCGCCAGCAGCTACGACAGGGAGGAGACCCAGTACTTC.

The chain has TRBV9 and TRBJ2-1; possible D gene TRBD2, 7 bases. CDR1 is SGDLS and CDR2 is YYNGEE in the germline V gene. V lost 1 base, J lost 5 bases, and 13 bases lay in between. The CDR3 consists of 15 residues. In nucleotides, the CDR3 is TGTGCCAGCAGCGTAATCGGGGGGCCAGACAATGAGCAGTTCTTC. It specifies CASSVIGGPDNEQFF.

The genes are TRBV10-3 and TRBJ2-2, with TRBD2 as a possible D gene (5 bases). In germline, CDR1 is ENHRY, CDR2 SYGVKD. The germline V and J ends were trimmed by 8 bases and 0 bases, with 19 bases remaining between them. The CDR3 spans 17 residues. DNA for the CDR3: TGTGCCATCGGGCGGACTTACCAGCGATCGAACACCGGGGAGCTGTTTTTT. This sequence encodes CAIGRTYQRSNTGELFF.

The table lists this clone with a count of one. The CDR3 spells CASSQDWNPLAFF. CDR3 DNA sequence: TGCGCCAGCAGCCAAGATTGGAACCCCTTGGCTTTCTTT. V and J are TRBV4-1 and TRBJ1-1; D unresolved. With 0 bases removed from V and 11 bases from J, the gap between germline ends came to 13 bases. Germline V gene data show CDR1 as MGHRA and CDR2 as YSYEKL. The CDR3 covers 13 residues.

CDR3 nucleotides: TGTGCCAGCAGTCTACAGGGCGCTAACTATGGCTACACCTTC. Its protein is CASSLQGANYGYTF. V and J are TRBV6-1 and TRBJ1-2; maybe TRBD1 (6 bases). This CDR3 has 14 amino acids. With 5 bases removed from V and 0 bases from J, the gap between germline ends came to 10 bases. Germline CDR1 and CDR2: MNHNS and SASEGT.

The chain joins TRBV7-2 to TRBJ2-6; possible D gene TRBD1, 6 bases. V was trimmed by 6 bases and J by 2 bases, leaving 20 bases between them. This CDR3 has 18 residues. CDR1 is SGHTA and CDR2 is FQGNSA in the germline V gene. In DNA, the CDR3 is TGTGCCAGCAGTCAAACCCAGGGGATGAAAGCTGGGGCCAACGTCCTGACTTTC. Its translation is CASSQTQGMKAGANVLTF.

This clone has only a few counts. The chain uses TRBV4-2 and TRBJ1-6; 8 bases are a match to TRBD1. The V gene's germline CDR1 is LGHNA and CDR2 YNFKEQ. V gave up 1 base and J gave up 5 bases; unmatched junction bases: 4. The CDR3 extends over 16 amino acids. The CDR3 is CASSQGRGRNNSPLHF. The CDR3 bases are TGTGCCAGCAGCCAAGGCAGGGGGCGAAATAATTCACCCCTCCACTTT.

This chain connects TRBV7-2 to TRBJ2-6; D gene unclear. The CDR3 extends over 15 amino acids. The V and J ends lost 0 bases and 4 bases respectively, with 7 bases between them. Germline assignment: CDR1 SGHTA and CDR2 FQGNSA. The CDR3: CASSLAATGANVLTF. Written as DNA, the CDR3 is TGTGCCAGCAGCTTAGCGGCAACCGGGGCCAACGTCCTGACTTTC.

V is TRBV21-1 and J is TRBJ2-3; whether TRBD2, the table's D call, matches the DNA was not checked. TRBV21-1 is an annotated pseudogene. This CDR3 spans 15 amino acids. Here the CDR3 DNA reads TGTGCCAGCAGCCCGCTCGGGGGGCTCACAGATACGCAGTATTTT. Its protein product is CASSPLGGLTDTQYF.

The rearrangement uses TRBV5-6 and TRBJ2-7, with D possibly being TRBD2 (5 bases). CDR3 length: 16 residues. The V gene's germline CDR1 is SGHDT and CDR2 YYEEEE. Trimming removed 0 bases from V and 2 bases from J, with 15 bases in between. CDR3 nucleotide sequence: TGTGCCAGCAGCTTGGACCCTCTTCGGGGAACCTACGAGCAGTACTTC. Amino acids: CASSLDPLRGTYEQYF.

This clone was picked up one time. This sequence joins TRBV5-1 and TRBJ2-5; 8 positions match TRBD2. J gave up 3 bases and V 2 bases, and 3 bases lay outside the gene matches. CDR3 length equals 14 residues. From germline, CDR1 is SGHRS and CDR2 YFSETQ. This CDR3 reads CASSFQAGEETQYF. The CDR3 coding sequence is TGCGCCAGCAGCTTTCAAGCGGGGGAAGAGACCCAGTACTTC.

The chain is built from TRBV28 and TRBJ1-2, with TRBD1 matching over 9 bases. Germline V gene data show CDR1 as MDHEN and CDR2 as SYDVKM. This CDR3 contains 14 residues. After removal of 5 bases from V and 3 bases from J, the junction contained 4 bases not matched to a gene. In DNA, the CDR3 is TGTGCCAGCAGTCGTACAGGGGGCTACTATGGCTACACCTTC. Its protein product is CASSRTGGYYGYTF.

The chain uses TRBV5-6 and TRBJ1-6, with 11 bases lining up with TRBD1. CDR3 size: 15 residues. V gave up 4 bases and J gave up 7 bases; unmatched junction bases: 4. Germline V gives CDR1 SGHDT, CDR2 YYEEEE. This CDR3 is CASSRDRGGNSPLHF. Written as DNA, the CDR3 is TGTGCCAGCAGCCGGGACAGGGGGGGGAATTCACCCCTCCACTTT.

The chain couples TRBV2 to TRBJ1-1; 7 bases are shared with TRBD1. The length of the CDR3 is 14 residues. CDR1 and CDR2 (germline): SNHLY, FYNNEI. The junction had 12 bases not matched to a gene; V was cut back by 6 bases and J by 8 bases. The CDR3 nucleotides are TGTGCCAGCAGGAGGGGGCAGGGCGCGTCCGAAGCTTTCTTT. This sequence encodes CASRRGQGASEAFF.

In DNA form, the CDR3 reads TGTGCCAGCAGTATTAATTCCTACGAGCAGTACTTC. Protein sequence: CASSINSYEQYF. The chain carries TRBV6-5 and TRBJ2-7, with D unclear. The ends were cut back, 5 bases at V and 1 base at J, with 6 bases in the middle. The germline gives CDR1 MNHEY, CDR2 SVGAGI. The CDR3 spans 12 residues.

The gene calls are TRBV28 and TRBJ2-5; D possibly matches TRBD1 or TRBD2 (5 bases each). CDR1 is MDHEN, CDR2 SYDVKM, per germline. Trimming removed 5 bases from V and 5 bases from J, with 21 bases in between. This CDR3 comprises 16 residues. CDR3 sequence: CASSPIAGRGQETQYF. The CDR3 DNA reads as TGTGCCAGCAGTCCCATCGCGGGTAGGGGTCAGGAGACCCAGTACTTC.